These T cell receptor beta chains were read from a single sample in a study of cytomegalovirus exposure and HLA in healthy donors. Data came from immunoSEQ multiplex PCR; TCRdb stores just in-frame clones and leaves some out. The sample has 250,000 to 350,000 clones; 86% are singletons. Material: PBMCs. The receptors here all came from a woman between 18 and 29 years old in good health and CMV-seronegative. Both conserved end residues are part of each CDR3. The D gene is left open where the match is weak.

j_gene	d_gene	v_gene	CDR3aa
TRBJ1-3	TRBD1	TRBV7-2	CASSPQGAGNTIYF
TRBJ1-2	.	TRBV28	CASSPLGAQYGYTF
TRBJ2-5	.	TRBV6-5	CASSYPGGRKETQYF
TRBJ1-2	TRBD1	TRBV28	CASSSPGTGMNLGGYTF
TRBJ2-7	TRBD1	TRBV18	CASSPQDRAIDEQYF
TRBJ1-2	.	TRBV14	CASSPRTVYGYTF
TRBJ1-2	TRBD1	TRBV6-5	CASSSAGGNYGYTF
TRBJ2-5	.	TRBV20-1	CSALSETQYF
TRBJ2-1	.	TRBV9	CASSVQGYNEQFF
TRBJ1-1	.	TRBV5-1	CASNWGLSGNTEAFF
TRBJ2-7	.	TRBV7-6	CASSFSLGHSGEQYF
TRBJ1-5	.	TRBV7-9	CASSLGGGQPQHF
TRBJ2-3	.	TRBV11-2	CASSPLIDSSGDTQYF
TRBJ2-7	.	TRBV27	CASSWAWDEQYF
TRBJ2-7	TRBD1	TRBV6-5	CASSLTAGTGDYEQYF
TRBJ2-5	.	TRBV25-1	CASSEYGTGAARETQYF
TRBJ1-2	.	TRBV9	CASSVGQLANYGYTF
TRBJ1-1	TRBD1	TRBV10-3	CAIKTPTGDTEAFF
TRBJ2-7	.	TRBV21-1	CASSRRDKFLLAGGPEEEQYF
TRBJ1-5	.	TRBV5-8	CASSSQGHKPQHF
TRBJ1-2	TRBD1	TRBV4-2	CASSQETGALNGYTF
TRBJ1-2	.	TRBV6-5	CASSYYRHGFYGYTF
TRBJ2-7	.	TRBV2	CACGRFEQYF
TRBJ2-7	.	TRBV19	CASSKQESYEQYF
TRBJ2-7	TRBD2	TRBV5-6	CASSYRTSGRSVPYEQYF
TRBJ1-1	.	TRBV28	CASTIRARMNTEAFF
TRBJ2-3	TRBD2	TRBV9	CASSVVGGGPWDTQYF
TRBJ2-7	TRBD2	TRBV4-3	CASSQETSGHYEQYF
TRBJ2-7	.	TRBV6-5	CASSSGITRDYEQYF
TRBJ2-2	TRBD2	TRBV5-6	CASSTGLAGVYGELFF
TRBJ2-7	.	TRBV5-4	CASSLRGYEQYF
TRBJ2-7	TRBD2	TRBV6-4	CASSYSPTSGSIDEQYF
TRBJ2-7	TRBD2	TRBV29-1	CSVELAGAPYEQYF
TRBJ2-5	TRBD2	TRBV10-3	CATREGTRKETQYF
TRBJ1-2	TRBD1	TRBV6-5	CASSYSKTGMFGYTF
TRBJ2-7	TRBD1	TRBV2	CASSYRGPGYEQYF